This TCR beta chain was documented in a study of blood T cells in healthy people across ages. This CDR3 has 14 amino acids. CDR1 is SQVTM, CDR2 ANQGSEA, per germline. V gave up 7 bases and J gave up 1 base, with 17 bases separating them. Through a sample-barcoded 5' primer and a J-beta primer mix, a second PCR was run for 7 to 11 cycles. One entry per CDR3 protein results from TCRdb running MiXCR on the 5' RACE reads. The sample shows 450,000 to 600,000 distinct CDR3 sequences, about a quarter of them seen only once. The same sample was also studied in work on T cells of mothers and their children.

This TCR was sampled from a boy aged 2 to 10 in good health. Sequenced sample: blood. The chain uses TRBV29-1 and TRBJ2-7, with D perhaps matching TRBD1 (6 bases). The CDR3 region has the DNA TGCAGCGCCGTAGCAGGGGAATTTTCCTACGAGCAGTACTTC. Translation gives CSAVAGEFSYEQYF.